The 7 T cell receptor beta chains below all came from one sample that was sequenced in a study of OX40 agonist ivuxolimab in advanced cancers. Measured with immunoSEQ multiplex PCR; TCRdb has only the in-frame clones, and not every one. The sample includes about 58,000 clones, around four fifths of them seen just once. The sample here was CD4+ or CD8+ T cells sorted from blood, taken in a trial of the OX40 agonist ivuxolimab. The receptors originated from an adult with an advanced solid tumor such as melanoma, head and neck, liver or kidney cancer.

The chain recombines TRBV18 with TRBJ1-1; the match to TRBD1 covers 10 bases. In germline, CDR1 is KGHSH, CDR2 LQKENI. The trim removed 5 bases at V and 3 bases at J, leaving 3 bases unmatched. This CDR3 has 14 amino acids. CDR3 sequence reads: CASSSTGGYTEAFF. CDR3 sequence (DNA): TGTGCCAGCTCATCGACAGGGGGCTACACTGAAGCTTTCTTT. Complete variable domain (other parts from reference TRBV18 and TRBJ1-1): NAGVMQNPRHLVRRRGQEARLRCSPMKGHSHVYWYRQLPEEGLKFMVYLQKENIIDESGMPKERFSAEFPKEGPSILRIQQVVRGDSAAYFCASSSTGGYTEAFFGQGTRLTVV.

The rearrangement uses TRBV28 and TRBJ1-3; D is uncertain. Trimming shortened V by 6 bases and J by 4 bases, and 13 bases separated the two germline ends. CDR3 size: 14 residues. Germline V gene lookup returns CDR1 MDHEN and CDR2 SYDVKM. CDR3 in amino acids: CASSRLQPGNTIYF. The CDR3 bases are TGTGCCAGCAGCCGACTGCAGCCGGGAAACACCATATATTTT.

The rearrangement links TRBV10-2 to TRBJ1-3; tentative D call: TRBD1 (5 bases). The ends were cut back, 4 bases at V and 0 bases at J, with 13 bases in the middle. CDR3 length: 16 amino acids. Germline V lookup: CDR1 WSHSY, CDR2 SAAADI. CDR3 protein: CASSGGAGGSGNTIYF. The CDR3 DNA sequence: TGCGCCAGCAGTGGCGGGGCCGGGGGCTCTGGAAACACCATATATTTT.

This sequence joins TRBV20-1 and TRBJ2-7; 7 bases are shared with TRBD1. Germline loops: CDR1 DFQATT, CDR2 SNEGSKA (reference sequence). V trimming: 5 bases; J trimming: 5 bases; junction bases outside the gene matches: 3. The length of the CDR3 is 11 residues. The CDR3 sequence: CSARQGNEQYF. The CDR3 DNA reads as TGCAGTGCTCGACAGGGTAACGAGCAGTACTTC.

The gene calls are TRBV10-3 and TRBJ1-2, with 8 bases fitting TRBD1. The CDR3 extends over 14 amino acids. The V gene end was trimmed by 8 bases and the J gene end by 4 bases; junction bases not matched to a gene: 9. The germline V gene has CDR1 ENHRY and CDR2 SYGVKD. CDR3: CAILGQGQGYGYTF. The CDR3 region has the DNA TGTGCCATCCTCGGACAGGGTCAGGGCTATGGCTACACCTTC.

This chain links TRBV19 with TRBJ1-5, with 7 bases that match TRBD1. J lost 0 bases, V lost 5 bases, and 7 bases had no gene match. The CDR3 covers 16 residues. Germline lookup yields CDR1 LNHDA and CDR2 SQIVND (reference sequence). The CDR3 DNA sequence: TGTGCCAGTAGTTCCCTGACAGGGAATAGCAATCAGCCCCAGCATTTT. This encodes CASSSLTGNSNQPQHF.

The chain carries TRBV27 and TRBJ2-1; D is undetermined. CDR1 and CDR2 (germline): MNHEY, SMNVEV (reference sequence). With 5 bases removed from V and 0 bases from J, the gap between germline ends came to 11 bases. The CDR3 consists of 15 residues. The CDR3 sequence is CASSDRYLSYNEQFF. In nucleotides, the CDR3 is TGTGCCAGCAGTGATAGGTACCTCTCCTACAATGAGCAGTTCTTC.